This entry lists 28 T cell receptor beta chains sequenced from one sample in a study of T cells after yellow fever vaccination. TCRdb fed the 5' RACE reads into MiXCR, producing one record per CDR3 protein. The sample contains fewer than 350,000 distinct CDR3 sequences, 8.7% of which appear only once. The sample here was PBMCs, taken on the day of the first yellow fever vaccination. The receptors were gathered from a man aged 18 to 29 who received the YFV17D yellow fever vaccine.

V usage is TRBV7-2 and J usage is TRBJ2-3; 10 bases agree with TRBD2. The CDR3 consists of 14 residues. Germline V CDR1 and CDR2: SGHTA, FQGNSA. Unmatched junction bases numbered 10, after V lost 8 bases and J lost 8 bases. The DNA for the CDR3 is TGTGCCAGCGTCGGACTAGCGGTGACGGGTACGCAGTATTTT. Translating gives CASVGLAVTGTQYF.

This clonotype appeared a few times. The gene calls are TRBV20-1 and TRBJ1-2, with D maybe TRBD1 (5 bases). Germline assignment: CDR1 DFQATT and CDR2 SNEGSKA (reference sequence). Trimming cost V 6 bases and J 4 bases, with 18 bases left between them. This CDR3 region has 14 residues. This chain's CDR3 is CSAGGSFRSYGYTF. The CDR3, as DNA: TGCAGTGCGGGGGGGAGCTTCCGATCCTATGGCTACACCTTC.

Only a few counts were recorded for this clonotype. CDR3 amino acids: CSAKWDGGDTQYF. As DNA, the CDR3 is TGCAGTGCTAAATGGGACGGGGGAGATACGCAGTATTTT. V usage is TRBV20-1 and J usage is TRBJ2-3; the D gene is possibly TRBD2 (6 bases). The V gene's germline CDR1 is DFQATT and CDR2 SNEGSKA (reference sequence). V gave up 4 bases and J gave up 5 bases, with 13 bases separating them. There are 13 residues in the CDR3.

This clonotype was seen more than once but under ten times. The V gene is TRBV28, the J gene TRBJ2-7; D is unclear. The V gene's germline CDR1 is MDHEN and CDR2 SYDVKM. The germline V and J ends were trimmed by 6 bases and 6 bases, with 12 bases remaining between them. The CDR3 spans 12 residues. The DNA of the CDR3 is TGTGCCAGCAGCTCCGGACGGAGCGAGCAGTACTTC. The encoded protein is CASSSGRSEQYF.

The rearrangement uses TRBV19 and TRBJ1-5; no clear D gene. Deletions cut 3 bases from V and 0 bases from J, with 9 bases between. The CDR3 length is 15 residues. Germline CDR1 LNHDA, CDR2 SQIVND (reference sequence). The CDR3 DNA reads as TGTGCCAGTAGTATTTCTACATATAGCAATCAGCCCCAGCATTTT. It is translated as CASSISTYSNQPQHF. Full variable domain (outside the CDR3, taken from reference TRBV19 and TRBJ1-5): DGGITQSPKYLFRKEGQNVTLSCEQNLNHDAMYWYRQDPGQGLRLIYYSQIVNDFQKGDIAEGYSVSREKKESFPLTVTSAQKNPTAFYLCASSISTYSNQPQHFGDGTRLSIL.

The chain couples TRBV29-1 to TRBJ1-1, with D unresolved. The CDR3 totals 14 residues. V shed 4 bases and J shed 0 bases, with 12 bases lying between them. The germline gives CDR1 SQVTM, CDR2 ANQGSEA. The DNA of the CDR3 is TGCAGCGTTGGAAAGGGTCAAATGAACACTGAAGCTTTCTTT. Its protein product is CSVGKGQMNTEAFF.

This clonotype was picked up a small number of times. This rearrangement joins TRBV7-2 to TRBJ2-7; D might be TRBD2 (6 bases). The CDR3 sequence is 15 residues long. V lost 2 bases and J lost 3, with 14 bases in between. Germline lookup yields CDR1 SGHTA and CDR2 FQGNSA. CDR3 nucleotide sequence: TGTGCCAGCAGCTTACTGGACTGGGGAGGCTACGAGCAGTACGTC. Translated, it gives CASSLLDWGGYEQYV.

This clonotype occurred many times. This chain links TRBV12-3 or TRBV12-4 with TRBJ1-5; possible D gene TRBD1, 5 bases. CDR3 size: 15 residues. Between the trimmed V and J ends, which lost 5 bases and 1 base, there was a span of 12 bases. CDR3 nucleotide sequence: TGTGCCAGCAGTCTCTTCGGGGGGAGCAATCAGCCCCAGCATTTT. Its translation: CASSLFGGSNQPQHF.

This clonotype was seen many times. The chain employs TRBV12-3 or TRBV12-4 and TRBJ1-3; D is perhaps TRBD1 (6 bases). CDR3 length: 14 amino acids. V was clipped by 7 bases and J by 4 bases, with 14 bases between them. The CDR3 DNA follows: TGTGCCAGCATCGCGGGACAAGACGGAAACACCATATATTTT. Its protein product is CASIAGQDGNTIYF.

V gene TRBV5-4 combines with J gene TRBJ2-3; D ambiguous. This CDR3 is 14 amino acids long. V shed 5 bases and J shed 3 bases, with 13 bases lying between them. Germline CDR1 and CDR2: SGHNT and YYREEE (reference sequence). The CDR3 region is CASRDGEGTDTQYF. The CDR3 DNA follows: TGTGCCAGCAGAGACGGCGAAGGGACAGATACGCAGTATTTT.

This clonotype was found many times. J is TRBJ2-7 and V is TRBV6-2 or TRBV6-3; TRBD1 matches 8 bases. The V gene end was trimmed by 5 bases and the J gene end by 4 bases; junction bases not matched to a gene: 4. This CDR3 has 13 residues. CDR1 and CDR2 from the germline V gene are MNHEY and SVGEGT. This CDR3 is CASSQDRDYEQYF. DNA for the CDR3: TGTGCCAGCAGTCAGGACAGGGATTACGAGCAGTACTTC.

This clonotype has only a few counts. In DNA, the CDR3 is TGTGCCAGCAGGTCAGGGGGCCGGACCGGGGAGCTGTTTTTT. Translated, it gives CASRSGGRTGELFF. The V call is TRBV6-1, the J call TRBJ2-2; 8 nucleotides align to TRBD1. From germline, CDR1 is MNHNS and CDR2 SASEGT. The CDR3 extends over 14 amino acids. With V trimmed by 6 bases and J by 5 bases, 5 bases remained unmatched.

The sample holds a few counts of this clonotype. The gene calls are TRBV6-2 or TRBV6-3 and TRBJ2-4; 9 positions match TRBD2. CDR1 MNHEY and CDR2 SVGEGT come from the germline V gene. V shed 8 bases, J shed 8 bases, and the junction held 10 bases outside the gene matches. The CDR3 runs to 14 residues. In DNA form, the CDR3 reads TGTGCCAGCGCCCCGCGGGGGGGCATACACATTCAGTACTTC. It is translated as CASAPRGGIHIQYF.

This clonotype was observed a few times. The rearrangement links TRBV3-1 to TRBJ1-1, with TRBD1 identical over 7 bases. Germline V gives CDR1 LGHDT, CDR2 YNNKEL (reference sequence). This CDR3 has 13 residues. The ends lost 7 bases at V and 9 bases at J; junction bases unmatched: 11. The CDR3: CASTLRQGVKAFF. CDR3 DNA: TGTGCCAGCACCTTACGGCAGGGGGTGAAAGCTTTCTTT.

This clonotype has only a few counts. In DNA form, the CDR3 reads TGCGCCAGCAGCACCGGGGGTGAGCAGTTCTTC. Amino acid sequence: CASSTGGEQFF. The rearrangement joins TRBV5-1 to TRBJ2-1; maybe TRBD2 (6 bases). V lost 4 bases to trimming and J lost 9 bases, with 8 bases between them. CDR1 and CDR2 from the germline V gene are SGHRS and YFSETQ. The CDR3 covers 11 residues.

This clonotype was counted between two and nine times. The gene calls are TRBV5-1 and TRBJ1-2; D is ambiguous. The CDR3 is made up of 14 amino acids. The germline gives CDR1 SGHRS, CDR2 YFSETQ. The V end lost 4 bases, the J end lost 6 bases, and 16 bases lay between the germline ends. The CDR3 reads CASSPGPPSDGYTF. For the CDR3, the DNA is TGCGCCAGCAGCCCAGGACCGCCATCTGATGGCTACACCTTC.

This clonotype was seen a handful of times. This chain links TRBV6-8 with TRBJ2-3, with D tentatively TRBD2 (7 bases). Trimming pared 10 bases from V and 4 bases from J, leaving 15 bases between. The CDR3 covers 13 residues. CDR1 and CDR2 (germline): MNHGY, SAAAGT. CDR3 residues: CATIGGGPDTQYF. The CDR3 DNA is TGTGCCACCATAGGGGGGGGCCCAGATACGCAGTATTTT.

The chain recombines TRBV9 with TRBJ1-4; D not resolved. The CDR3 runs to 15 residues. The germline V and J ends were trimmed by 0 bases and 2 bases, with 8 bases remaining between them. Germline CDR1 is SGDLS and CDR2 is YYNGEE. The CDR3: CASSVAGGTNEKLFF. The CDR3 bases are TGTGCCAGCAGCGTAGCCGGTGGGACTAATGAAAAACTGTTTTTT.

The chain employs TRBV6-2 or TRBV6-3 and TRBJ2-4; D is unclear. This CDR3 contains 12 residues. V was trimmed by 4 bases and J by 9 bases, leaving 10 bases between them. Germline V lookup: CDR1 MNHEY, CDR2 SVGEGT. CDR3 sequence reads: CASSSLRGIQYF. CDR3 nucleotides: TGTGCCAGCAGTTCCCTGCGTGGCATTCAGTACTTC.

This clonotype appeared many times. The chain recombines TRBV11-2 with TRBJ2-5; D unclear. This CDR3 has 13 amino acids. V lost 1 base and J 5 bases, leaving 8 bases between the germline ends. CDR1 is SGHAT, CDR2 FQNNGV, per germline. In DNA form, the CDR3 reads TGTGCCAGCAGCTTAGGAAATACGGAGACCCAGTACTTC. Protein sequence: CASSLGNTETQYF.

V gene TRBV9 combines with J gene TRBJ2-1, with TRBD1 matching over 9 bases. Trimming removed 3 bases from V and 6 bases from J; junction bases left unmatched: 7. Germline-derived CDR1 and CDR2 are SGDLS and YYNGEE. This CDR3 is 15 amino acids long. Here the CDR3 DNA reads TGTGCCAGCAGCGCCCGACAGGGGGGCCGCAATGAGCAGTTCTTC. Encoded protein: CASSARQGGRNEQFF.

This CDR3 is CASSRLGYGYTF. The CDR3 DNA follows: TGTGCCAGCAGTCGCCTAGGCTATGGCTACACCTTC. The chain couples TRBV6-5 to TRBJ1-2; D is undetermined. The germline V gene encodes CDR1 MNHEY and CDR2 SVGAGI. CDR3 length: 12 amino acids. V lost 5 bases to trimming and J lost 4 bases, with 8 bases between them.

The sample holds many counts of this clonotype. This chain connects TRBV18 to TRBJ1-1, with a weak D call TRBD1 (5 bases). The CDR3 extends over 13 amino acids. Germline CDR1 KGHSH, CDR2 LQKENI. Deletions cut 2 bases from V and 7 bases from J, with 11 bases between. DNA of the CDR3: TGTGCCAGCTCACCAGGGACCAGGTATGAAGCTTTCTTT. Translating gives CASSPGTRYEAFF.

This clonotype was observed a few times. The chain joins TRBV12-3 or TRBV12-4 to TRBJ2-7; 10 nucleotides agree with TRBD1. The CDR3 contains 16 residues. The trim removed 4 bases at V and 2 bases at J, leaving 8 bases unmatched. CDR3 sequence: CASSYDGTGETYEQYF. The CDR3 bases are TGTGCCAGCAGTTACGACGGGACAGGGGAAACCTACGAGCAGTACTTC.

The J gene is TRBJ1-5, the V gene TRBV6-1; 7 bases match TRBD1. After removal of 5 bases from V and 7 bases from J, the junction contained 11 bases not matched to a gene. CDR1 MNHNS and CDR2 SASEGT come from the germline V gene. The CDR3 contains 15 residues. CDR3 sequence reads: CASSQGGGAGQPQHF. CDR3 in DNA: TGTGCCAGCAGTCAGGGGGGGGGGGCAGGGCAGCCCCAGCATTTT.

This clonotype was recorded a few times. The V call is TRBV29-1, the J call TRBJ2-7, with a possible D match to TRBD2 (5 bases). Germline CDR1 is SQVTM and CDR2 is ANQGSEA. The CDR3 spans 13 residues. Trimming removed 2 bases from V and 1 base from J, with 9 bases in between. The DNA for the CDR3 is TGCAGCGTTGAATATCGGGGTTCCTACGAGCAGTACGTC. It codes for CSVEYRGSYEQYV.

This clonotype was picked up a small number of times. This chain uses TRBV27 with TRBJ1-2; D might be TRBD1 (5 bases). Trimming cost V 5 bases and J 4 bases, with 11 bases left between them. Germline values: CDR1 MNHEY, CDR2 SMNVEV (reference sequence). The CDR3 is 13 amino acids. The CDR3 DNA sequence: TGTGCCAGCAGTACAGGCGGGGGCTATGGCTACACCTTC. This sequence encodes CASSTGGGYGYTF.

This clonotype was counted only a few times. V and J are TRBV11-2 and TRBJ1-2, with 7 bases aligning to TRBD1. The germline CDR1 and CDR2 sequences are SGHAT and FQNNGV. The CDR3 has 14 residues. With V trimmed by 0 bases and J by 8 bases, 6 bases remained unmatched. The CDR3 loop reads CASSLDWAGGGYTF. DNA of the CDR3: TGTGCCAGCAGCTTAGATTGGGCAGGGGGGGGCTACACCTTC.